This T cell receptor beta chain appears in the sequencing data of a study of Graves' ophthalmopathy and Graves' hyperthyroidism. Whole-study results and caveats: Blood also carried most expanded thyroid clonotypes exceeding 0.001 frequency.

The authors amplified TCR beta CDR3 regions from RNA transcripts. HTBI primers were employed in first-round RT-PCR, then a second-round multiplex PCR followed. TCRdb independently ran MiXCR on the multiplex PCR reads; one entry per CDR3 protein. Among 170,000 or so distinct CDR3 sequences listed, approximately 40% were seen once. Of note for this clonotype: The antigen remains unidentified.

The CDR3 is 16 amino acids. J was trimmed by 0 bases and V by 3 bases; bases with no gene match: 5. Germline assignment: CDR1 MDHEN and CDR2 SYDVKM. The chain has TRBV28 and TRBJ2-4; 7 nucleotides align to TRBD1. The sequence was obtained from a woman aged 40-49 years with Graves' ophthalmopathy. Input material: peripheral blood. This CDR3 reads CASSFGTVLAKNIQYF. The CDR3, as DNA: TGTGCCAGCAGTTTCGGGACAGTTCTAGCCAAAAACATTCAGTACTTC.